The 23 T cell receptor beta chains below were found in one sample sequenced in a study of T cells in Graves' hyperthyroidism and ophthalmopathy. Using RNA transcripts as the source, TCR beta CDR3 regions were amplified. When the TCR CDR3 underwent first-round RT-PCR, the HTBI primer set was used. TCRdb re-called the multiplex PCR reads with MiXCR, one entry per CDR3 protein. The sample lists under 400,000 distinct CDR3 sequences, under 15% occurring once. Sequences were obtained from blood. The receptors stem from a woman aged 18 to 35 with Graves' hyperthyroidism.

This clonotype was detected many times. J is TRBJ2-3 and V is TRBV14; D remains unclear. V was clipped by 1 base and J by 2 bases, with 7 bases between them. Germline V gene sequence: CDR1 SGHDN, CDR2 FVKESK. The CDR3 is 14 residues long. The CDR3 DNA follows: TGTGCCAGCAGCCAAGCGACCAACACAGATACGCAGTATTTT. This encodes CASSQATNTDTQYF.

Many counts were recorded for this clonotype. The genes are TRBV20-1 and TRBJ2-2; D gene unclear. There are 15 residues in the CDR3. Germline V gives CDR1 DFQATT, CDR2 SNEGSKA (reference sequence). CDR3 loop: CSHGPGVVGTGELFF. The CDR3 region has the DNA TGCAGCCACGGTCCCGGAGTCGTGGGCACCGGGGAGCTGTTTTTT.

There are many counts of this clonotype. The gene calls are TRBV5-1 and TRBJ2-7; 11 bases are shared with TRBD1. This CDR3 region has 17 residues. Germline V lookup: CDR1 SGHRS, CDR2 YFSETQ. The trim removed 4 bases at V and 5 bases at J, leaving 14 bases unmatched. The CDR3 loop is CASSPPARDRGIDEQYF. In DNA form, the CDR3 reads TGCGCCAGCAGCCCCCCCGCCCGGGACAGGGGGATAGACGAGCAGTACTTC.

CDR3 loop: CAWSIREDGGYTF. For the CDR3, the DNA is TGTGCCTGGAGTATCAGGGAAGACGGAGGCTACACCTTC. The chain carries TRBV30 and TRBJ1-2; a possible D gene is TRBD1 (5 bases). The germline V and J ends were trimmed by 2 bases and 8 bases, with 15 bases remaining between them. Germline V gene lookup returns CDR1 GTSNPN and CDR2 SVGIG (reference sequence). This CDR3 is 13 amino acids long. Based on the CDR3 plus reference TRBV30 and TRBJ1-2, the full variable domain is SQTIHQWPATLVQPVGSPLSLECTVEGTSNPNLYWYRQAAGRGLQLLFYSVGIGQISSEVPQNLSASRPQDRQFILSSKKLLLSDSGFYLCAWSIREDGGYTFGSGTRLTVV.

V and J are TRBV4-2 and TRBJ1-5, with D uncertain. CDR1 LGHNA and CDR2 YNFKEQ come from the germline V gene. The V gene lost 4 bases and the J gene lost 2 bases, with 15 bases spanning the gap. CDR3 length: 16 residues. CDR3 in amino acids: CASSLHQWEGNQPQHF. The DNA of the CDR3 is TGTGCCAGCAGCCTCCATCAGTGGGAGGGCAATCAGCCCCAGCATTTT.

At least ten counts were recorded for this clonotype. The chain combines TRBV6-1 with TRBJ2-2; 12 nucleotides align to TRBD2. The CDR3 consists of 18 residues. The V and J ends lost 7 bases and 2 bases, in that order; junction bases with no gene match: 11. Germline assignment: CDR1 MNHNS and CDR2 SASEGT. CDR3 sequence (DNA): TGTGCCAGCATGAGGAGTGCTAGCGGGAGGGCTAACACCGGGGAGCTGTTTTTT. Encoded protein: CASMRSASGRANTGELFF.

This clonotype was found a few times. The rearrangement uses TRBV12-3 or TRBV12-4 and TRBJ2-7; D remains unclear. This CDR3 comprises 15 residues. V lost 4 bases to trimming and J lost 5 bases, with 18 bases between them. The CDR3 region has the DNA TGTGCCAGCAGTTCCTCGTATACACCAGGCAACGAGCAGTACTTC. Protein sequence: CASSSSYTPGNEQYF.

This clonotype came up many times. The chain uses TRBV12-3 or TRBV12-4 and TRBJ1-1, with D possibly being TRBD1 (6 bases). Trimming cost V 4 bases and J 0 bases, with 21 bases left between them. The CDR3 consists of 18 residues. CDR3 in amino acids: CASSSRSYRDLMNTEAFF. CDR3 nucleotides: TGTGCCAGCAGTTCCCGATCCTACAGGGACCTCATGAACACTGAAGCTTTCTTT.

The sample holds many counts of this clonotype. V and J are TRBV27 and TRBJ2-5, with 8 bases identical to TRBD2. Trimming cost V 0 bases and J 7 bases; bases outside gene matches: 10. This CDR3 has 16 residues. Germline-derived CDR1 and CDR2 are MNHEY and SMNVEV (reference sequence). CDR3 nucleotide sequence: TGTGCCAGCAGTTTATCGGGCGGGGGGCGAATAGGGACCCAGTACTTC. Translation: CASSLSGGGRIGTQYF.

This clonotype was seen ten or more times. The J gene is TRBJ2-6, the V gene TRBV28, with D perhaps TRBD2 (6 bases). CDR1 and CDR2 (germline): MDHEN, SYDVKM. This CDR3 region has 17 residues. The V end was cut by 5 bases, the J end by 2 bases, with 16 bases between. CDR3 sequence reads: CASSPGTGSPGANVLTF. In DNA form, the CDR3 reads TGTGCCAGCAGTCCCGGGACTGGAAGCCCTGGGGCCAACGTCCTGACTTTC. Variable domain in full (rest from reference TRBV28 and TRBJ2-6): DVKVTQSSRYLVKRTGEKVFLECVQDMDHENMFWYRQDPGLGLRLIYFSYDVKMKEKGDIPEGYSVSREKKERFSLILESASTNQTSMYLCASSPGTGSPGANVLTFGAGSRLTVL.

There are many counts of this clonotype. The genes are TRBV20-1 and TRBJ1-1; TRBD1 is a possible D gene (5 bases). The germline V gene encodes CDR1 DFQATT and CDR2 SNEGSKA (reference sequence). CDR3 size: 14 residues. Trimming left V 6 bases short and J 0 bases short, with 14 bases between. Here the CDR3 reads CSASARVMNTEAFF. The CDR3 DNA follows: TGCAGTGCCTCCGCCAGGGTCATGAACACTGAAGCTTTCTTT.

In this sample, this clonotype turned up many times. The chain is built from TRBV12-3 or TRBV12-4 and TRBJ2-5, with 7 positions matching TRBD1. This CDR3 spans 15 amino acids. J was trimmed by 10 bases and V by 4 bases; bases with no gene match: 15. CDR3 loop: CASSSGQPHRGDQYF. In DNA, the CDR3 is TGTGCCAGCAGTTCGGGACAGCCACACCGCGGCGACCAGTACTTC.

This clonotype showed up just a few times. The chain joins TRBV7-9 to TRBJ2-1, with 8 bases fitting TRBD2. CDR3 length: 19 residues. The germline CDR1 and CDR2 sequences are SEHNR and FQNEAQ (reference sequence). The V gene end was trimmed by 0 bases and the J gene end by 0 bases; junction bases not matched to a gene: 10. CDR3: CASSLASGALGSSYNEQFF. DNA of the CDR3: TGTGCCAGCAGCTTAGCTAGCGGGGCCCTTGGAAGCTCCTACAATGAGCAGTTCTTC.

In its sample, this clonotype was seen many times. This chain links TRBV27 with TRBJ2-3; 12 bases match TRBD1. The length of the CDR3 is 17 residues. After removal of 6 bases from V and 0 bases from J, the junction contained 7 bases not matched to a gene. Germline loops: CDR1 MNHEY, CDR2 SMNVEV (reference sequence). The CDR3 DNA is TGTGCCAGCAGCCGGGACAGGGGGCCCCCTAGCACAGATACGCAGTATTTT. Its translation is CASSRDRGPPSTDTQYF.

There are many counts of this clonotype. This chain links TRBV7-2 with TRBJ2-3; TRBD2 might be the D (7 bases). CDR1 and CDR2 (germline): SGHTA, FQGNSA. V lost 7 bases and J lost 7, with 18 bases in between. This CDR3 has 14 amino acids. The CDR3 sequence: CASKKGGVLNTQYF. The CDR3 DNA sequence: TGTGCCAGCAAGAAAGGGGGGGTTTTAAATACGCAGTATTTT.

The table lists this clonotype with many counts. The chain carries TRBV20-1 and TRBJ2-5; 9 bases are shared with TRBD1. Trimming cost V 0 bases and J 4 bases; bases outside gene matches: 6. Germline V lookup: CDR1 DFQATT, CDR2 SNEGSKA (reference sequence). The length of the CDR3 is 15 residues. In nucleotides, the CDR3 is TGCAGTGCTAGAGATCGCGGACAGGGGACAGAGACCCAGTACTTC. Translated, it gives CSARDRGQGTETQYF.

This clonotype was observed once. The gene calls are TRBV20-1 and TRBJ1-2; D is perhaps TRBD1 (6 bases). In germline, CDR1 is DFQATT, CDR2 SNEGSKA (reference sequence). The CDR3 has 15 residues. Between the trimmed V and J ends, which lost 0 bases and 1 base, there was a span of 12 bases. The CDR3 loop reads CSARDLGQRNYGYTF. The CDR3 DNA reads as TGCAGTGCTAGAGATCTAGGACAGCGTAACTATGGCTACACCTTC.

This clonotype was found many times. CDR3 region: CASSRSFVSQETQYF. For the CDR3, the DNA is TGTGCCAGCTCACGTTCTTTCGTTTCCCAAGAGACCCAGTACTTC. V usage is TRBV18 and J usage is TRBJ2-5; D is ambiguous. The V gene's germline CDR1 is KGHSH and CDR2 LQKENI. Trimming left V 4 bases short and J 1 base short, with 13 bases between. The CDR3 is 15 residues long.

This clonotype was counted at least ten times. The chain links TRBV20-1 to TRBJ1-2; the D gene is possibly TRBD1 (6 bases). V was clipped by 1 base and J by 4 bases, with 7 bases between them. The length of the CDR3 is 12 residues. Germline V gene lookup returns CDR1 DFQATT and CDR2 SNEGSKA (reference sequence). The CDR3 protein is CSARVGGYGYTF. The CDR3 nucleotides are TGCAGTGCTAGAGTAGGGGGCTATGGCTACACCTTC.

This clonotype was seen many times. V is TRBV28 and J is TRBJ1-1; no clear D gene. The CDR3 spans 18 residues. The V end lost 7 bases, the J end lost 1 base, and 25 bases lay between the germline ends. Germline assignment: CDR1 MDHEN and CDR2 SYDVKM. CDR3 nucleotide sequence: TGTGCCAGCATCAGAATCCGTCTCCCAACCCCTCGGAACACTGAAGCTTTCTTT. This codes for CASIRIRLPTPRNTEAFF. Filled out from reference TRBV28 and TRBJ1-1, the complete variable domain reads DVKVTQSSRYLVKRTGEKVFLECVQDMDHENMFWYRQDPGLGLRLIYFSYDVKMKEKGDIPEGYSVSREKKERFSLILESASTNQTSMYLCASIRIRLPTPRNTEAFFGQGTRLTVV.

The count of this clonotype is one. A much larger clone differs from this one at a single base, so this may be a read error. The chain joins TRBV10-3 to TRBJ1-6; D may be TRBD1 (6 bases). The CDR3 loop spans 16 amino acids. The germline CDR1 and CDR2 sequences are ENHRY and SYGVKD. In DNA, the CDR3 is TGTGCCATCAGTGAGGGTGACAGGAGGAATATTTCACCCCTCGACTTT. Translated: CAISEGDRRNISPLDF.

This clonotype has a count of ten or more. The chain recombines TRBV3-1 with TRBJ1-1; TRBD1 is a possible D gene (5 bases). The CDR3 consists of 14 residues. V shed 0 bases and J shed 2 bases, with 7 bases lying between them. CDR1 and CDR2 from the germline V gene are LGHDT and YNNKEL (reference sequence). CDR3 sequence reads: CASSQETVNTEAFF. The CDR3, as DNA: TGTGCCAGCAGCCAAGAGACAGTTAACACTGAAGCTTTCTTT.

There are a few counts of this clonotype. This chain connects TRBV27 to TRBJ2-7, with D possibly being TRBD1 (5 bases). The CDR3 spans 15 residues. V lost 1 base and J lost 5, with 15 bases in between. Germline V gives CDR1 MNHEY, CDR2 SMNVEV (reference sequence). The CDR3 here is CASSLFPSSGNEQYF. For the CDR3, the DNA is TGTGCCAGCAGTTTATTCCCCTCATCAGGGAACGAGCAGTACTTC.